This T cell receptor beta chain came from a study of shared clonotypes between healthy human individuals. The CDR3 covers 13 residues. Germline CDR1 reads MNHEY; CDR2 reads SMNVEV (reference sequence). Trimming removed 5 bases at V and 6 bases at J, with 13 bases between. Profiling relied on immunoSEQ multiplex PCR, and the TCRdb table lists in-frame clones only, not all of them. The data show around 2,000,000 clones, 90% to 95% seen once. Naive-designated CD8 cells lacked CD45RO, were positively enriched for CCR7, and omitted terminally differentiated effector memory CD45RA+ cells. Turning to this clone: The antigen is undetermined.

Notes on the study in general: Rarefaction gave evidence that sorted-subset sequencing remained incomplete despite large depth. Sharing across four donors was highest in naive CD4 (roughly 5%) and lowest in memory CD8 (about 0.4%). Naive subsets typically showed greater estimated richness than memory subsets.

The chain employs TRBV27 and TRBJ1-1; a weak D match, TRBD1 (5 bases). Specimen: naive CD8+ T cells from PBMCs. This clonotype originated in a man aged 18 to 30 in good health. Some clones in this sample may be carry-over from other donors' samples. For the CDR3, the DNA is TGTGCCAGCAGTACCGCGGGGGGGGCTGAAGCTTTCTTT. Encoded protein: CASSTAGGAEAFF.